These T cell receptor beta chains were read from a single sample in a study of shared clonotypes between healthy human individuals. Libraries were prepared by immunoSEQ multiplex PCR; TCRdb keeps only in-frame clonotypes and omits some of them. The sample holds 1.5 million to 2.5 million clones, about 95% seen once. Sample: naive CD8+ T cells sorted from blood. The receptors were gathered from a man in his late teens or twenties in good health. Both conserved end residues are part of each CDR3. The D gene is left open where the match is weak. Only some rows state a clone size, as once, few, many or a class for expanded clones.

CASSLGLGFNEQFF	TGTGCCAGCAGTTTGGGACTAGGGTTCAATGAGCAGTTCTTC	NA	TRBV27	TRBD2	TRBJ2-1
CASSPTSGGALDYEQYF	TGTGCCAGCAGCCCTACTAGCGGGGGGGCCCTTGACTACGAGCAGTACTTC	NA	TRBV7-9	TRBD2	TRBJ2-7
CASTPSLTYEQYF	TGTGCCAGCACGCCAAGCCTAACCTACGAGCAGTACTTC	NA	TRBV2	NA	TRBJ2-7
CASSWTSGLGDEQFF	TGTGCCAGCAGCTGGACTAGCGGTTTAGGCGATGAGCAGTTCTTC	NA	TRBV7-2	TRBD2	TRBJ2-1
CSARDPYEQYF	TGCAGTGCTAGAGACCCCTACGAGCAGTACTTC	NA	TRBV20-1	NA	TRBJ2-7
CASSLVRTDTQYF	TGTGCCAGCAGCTTAGTACGAACAGATACGCAGTATTTT	NA	TRBV7-2	NA	TRBJ2-3
CASSSGQGAGDEQFF	TGCGCCAGCAGCTCCGGACAGGGGGCTGGTGATGAGCAGTTCTTC	NA	TRBV5-1	TRBD1	TRBJ2-1
CASSLSGGPNEQFF	TGTGCCAGCAGCTTAAGCGGGGGGCCCAATGAGCAGTTCTTC	NA	TRBV28	TRBD2	TRBJ2-1
CASSPQGPPGETQYF	TGTGCCAGCAGCCCACAGGGTCCCCCGGGGGAGACCCAGTACTTC	NA	TRBV14	NA	TRBJ2-5
CASSPGTGYYEQYF	TGCGCCAGCAGCCCAGGGACGGGATACTACGAGCAGTACTTC	once	TRBV5-1	NA	TRBJ2-7
CASSVSWGLSPLHF	TGTGCCAGCAGCGTTTCGTGGGGTCTTTCACCCCTCCACTTT	NA	TRBV9	NA	TRBJ1-6
CAISEPGGETQYF	TGTGCCATCAGTGAGCCCGGAGGGGAGACCCAGTACTTC	NA	TRBV10-3	NA	TRBJ2-5
CASSEGGGYNEQFF	TGCGCCAGCAGCGAGGGAGGGGGTTACAATGAGCAGTTCTTC	NA	TRBV5-1	NA	TRBJ2-1
CASSYRQGYEQYF	TGTGCCAGCAGTTATCGCCAGGGCTACGAGCAGTACTTC	NA	TRBV6-5	NA	TRBJ2-7
CASSMDRGSPLHF	TGTGCCAGCAGCATGGACAGGGGTTCACCCCTCCACTTT	NA	TRBV11-2	TRBD1	TRBJ1-6
CASSFQGDGEKLFF	TGTGCCAGCAGCTTCCAGGGGGATGGAGAAAAACTGTTTTTT	NA	TRBV5-6	TRBD1	TRBJ1-4
CASSFTIRTGLQETQYF	TGTGCCAGCAGTTTTACCATTCGAACAGGGCTTCAAGAGACCCAGTACTTC	NA	TRBV27	NA	TRBJ2-5
CASSVQPPTEKLFF	TGTGCCAGTAGTGTGCAACCACCAACGGAAAAACTGTTTTTT	NA	TRBV19	NA	TRBJ1-4
CASSQEGPQLNTEAFF	TGCGCCAGCAGCCAAGAAGGCCCCCAGTTGAACACTGAAGCTTTCTTT	NA	TRBV4-1	NA	TRBJ1-1
CASSLGSPDQPQHF	TGTGCCAGCAGTCTGGGCAGCCCTGATCAGCCCCAGCATTTT	NA	TRBV6-5	NA	TRBJ1-5
CASSYWGGSPLHF	TGTGCCAGCAGCTATTGGGGGGGTTCACCCCTCCACTTT	once	TRBV11-2	NA	TRBJ1-6
CASSQETGHNEQFF	TGCGCCAGCAGCCAAGAGACAGGGCACAATGAGCAGTTCTTC	NA	TRBV4-1	TRBD1	TRBJ2-1
CASSYSIGENTGELFF	TGTGCCAGCAGTTACTCGATAGGCGAGAACACCGGGGAGCTGTTTTTT	once	TRBV6-5	NA	TRBJ2-2
CASSQVRAGGSSYEQYF	TGCGCCAGCAGCCAGGTCCGAGCGGGAGGAAGCTCCTACGAGCAGTACTTC	NA	TRBV4-1	TRBD2	TRBJ2-7
CASSLSGTGQETQYF	TGTGCCAGCAGTCTCAGCGGGACAGGGCAAGAGACCCAGTACTTC	NA	TRBV28	TRBD1	TRBJ2-5
CARRGTSGDEQYF	TGTGCCCGGCGTGGGACTAGCGGGGACGAGCAGTACTTC	once	TRBV30	TRBD2	TRBJ2-7
CASRRGTEEAFF	TGTGCCAGCAGAAGGGGGACGGAAGAAGCTTTCTTT	NA	TRBV7-9	NA	TRBJ1-1
CASSSGGTDTQYF	TGTGCCAGCAGTTCTGGGGGCACAGATACGCAGTATTTT	NA	TRBV2	NA	TRBJ2-3
CASSDAGNNISPLHF	TGTGCCAGCAGTGACGCGGGGAATAATATATCACCCCTCCACTTT	NA	TRBV2	NA	TRBJ1-6
CASSLEYSSSYEQYF	TGTGCCAGCAGCTTGGAGTACAGCAGCTCCTACGAGCAGTACTTC	NA	TRBV7-6	NA	TRBJ2-7
CASSLADRYSNQPQHF	TGTGCCAGCAGCTTAGCAGACAGATATAGCAATCAGCCCCAGCATTTT	NA	TRBV5-4	NA	TRBJ1-5
CASSQATGARNEQFF	TGCGCCAGCAGCCAAGCGACAGGGGCGCGCAATGAGCAGTTCTTC	NA	TRBV4-3	TRBD1	TRBJ2-1
CASSLTGGEQETQYF	TGTGCCAGCAGCCTAACTGGGGGGGAACAAGAGACCCAGTACTTC	NA	TRBV4-2	TRBD2	TRBJ2-5
CASSSPGLAYEQYF	TGTGCCAGCAGCTCCCCGGGACTAGCGTACGAGCAGTACTTC	NA	TRBV7-2	TRBD2	TRBJ2-7
CASSIRTDGTDTQYF	TGTGCCAGCAGCATCAGGACAGACGGGACAGATACGCAGTATTTT	NA	TRBV9	NA	TRBJ2-3
CASTRDTDQPQHF	TGTGCCAGCACCCGGGACACTGATCAGCCCCAGCATTTT	NA	TRBV28	NA	TRBJ1-5
CASSYSMQGYSEQYF	TGTGCCAGCAGTTACTCGATGCAGGGCTACAGCGAGCAGTACTTC	NA	TRBV6-5	NA	TRBJ2-7
CASSTTRDVHPPYEQYF	TGTGCCAGCAGTACCACCCGGGACGTCCATCCCCCCTACGAGCAGTACTTC	NA	TRBV28	NA	TRBJ2-7
CASSLRDRVYNEQFF	TGTGCCAGCAGTCTCCGGGACAGGGTCTACAATGAGCAGTTCTTC	NA	TRBV28	TRBD1	TRBJ2-1
CASSSIPGQGVDTEAFF	TGTGCCAGCAGCTCCATACCGGGACAGGGGGTTGATACTGAAGCTTTCTTT	NA	TRBV7-9	TRBD1	TRBJ1-1
CASSPGLPSNQPQHF	TGTGCCAGCAGCCCGGGACTCCCTAGCAATCAGCCCCAGCATTTT	NA	TRBV27	NA	TRBJ1-5
CASRDPYYGYTF	TGTGCCAGCAGGGACCCGTACTATGGCTACACCTTC	NA	TRBV28	NA	TRBJ1-2
CASSLVSGGTDTQYF	TGTGCCAGCAGCTTAGTAAGCGGAGGCACAGATACGCAGTATTTT	NA	TRBV7-2	NA	TRBJ2-3
CASSPRRRITEAFF	TGTGCCAGCAGCCCCCGCCGGAGGATCACTGAAGCTTTCTTT	NA	TRBV6-5	NA	TRBJ1-1
CASTLGGAGNQPQHF	TGTGCCAGCACCCTGGGGGGGGCTGGCAATCAGCCCCAGCATTTT	NA	TRBV28	NA	TRBJ1-5
CASSLGGNYGYTF	TGTGCCAGCAGTTTGGGAGGAAACTATGGCTACACCTTC	NA	TRBV28	NA	TRBJ1-2